The 14 T cell receptor beta chains in this list originate from one sample, sequenced in a study of cytomegalovirus exposure and HLA in healthy donors. PCR amplification relied on 60 Vbeta primers (plus 13 Jbeta primers). Assay: immunoSEQ multiplex PCR; the TCRdb copy retains only in-frame clones and omits some. The data contain over 65,000 clones, about 77% of them seen just once; the ten biggest clones take up 3% to 3.5%. The specimen was PBMCs. Receptors were obtained from a man between 50 and 59 years old in good health and CMV-seronegative.

This chain connects TRBV27 to TRBJ1-2; 9 nucleotides line up with TRBD1. The trim removed 9 bases at V and 3 bases at J, leaving 5 bases unmatched. This CDR3 is built from 13 residues. Germline V gene lookup returns CDR1 MNHEY and CDR2 SMNVEV (reference sequence). The CDR3 region has the DNA TGTGCCAGTACCGGGACAGGGTACTATGGCTACACCTTC. It translates to CASTGTGYYGYTF.

The J gene is TRBJ1-3, the V gene TRBV19; 8 bases agree with TRBD1. V was clipped by 10 bases and J by 2 bases; unmatched bases: 4. CDR1 and CDR2 from the germline V gene are LNHDA and SQIVND (reference sequence). This CDR3 has 13 amino acids. CDR3 coding DNA: TGTGCCACCCTGGACAGGGCTGGAAACACCATATATTTT. Encoded protein: CATLDRAGNTIYF.

This clone was seen more than once but under ten times. The chain uses TRBV5-6 and TRBJ1-4, with TRBD1 matching over 8 bases. Per the germline V gene, CDR1 is SGHDT and CDR2 is YYEEEE. The CDR3 runs to 15 residues. V lost 4 bases and J lost 7; bases outside the gene matches: 9. The CDR3 here is CASSQTGGGGEKLFF. CDR3 nucleotide sequence: TGTGCCAGCAGCCAAACAGGGGGTGGAGGTGAAAAACTGTTTTTT.

The V call is TRBV14, the J call TRBJ1-3; weak D call: TRBD1 (6 bases). CDR1 and CDR2 (germline): SGHDN, FVKESK. This CDR3 has 16 amino acids. Trimming cost V 4 bases and J 4 bases, with 17 bases left between them. DNA of the CDR3: TGTGCCAGCAGCCTGCTCCGGGGGGCGTTCGGAAACACCATATATTTT. It translates to CASSLLRGAFGNTIYF.

The J gene is TRBJ1-1, the V gene TRBV19; 9 bases agree with TRBD1. The CDR3 loop spans 17 amino acids. Trimming removed 1 base from V and 10 bases from J; junction bases left unmatched: 16. The germline V gene has CDR1 LNHDA and CDR2 SQIVND (reference sequence). CDR3 bases: TGTGCCAGTAGTATAGCAATCAAACAGGGGGCGAGGGGAAGAGCTTTCTTT. Its protein is CASSIAIKQGARGRAFF.

The chain joins TRBV4-2 to TRBJ1-3; D might be TRBD1 (6 bases). Germline CDR1 and CDR2: LGHNA and YNFKEQ. The V end lost 3 bases, the J end lost 0 bases, and 12 bases lay between the germline ends. The CDR3 is 16 residues long. Written as DNA, the CDR3 is TGTGCCAGCAGCCAGGGAACAGGGACCTCTGGAAACACCATATATTTT. Translating it yields CASSQGTGTSGNTIYF.

Only a few counts were recorded for this clone. This sequence joins TRBV6-6 and TRBJ1-3; D is uncertain. CDR1 MNHNY and CDR2 SVGAGI come from the germline V gene (reference sequence). The CDR3 totals 13 residues. Trimming removed 5 bases from V and 4 bases from J, with 9 bases in between. The CDR3 DNA reads TGTGCCAGCAGTCCCGGCGGGGGAAACACCATATATTTT. Protein: CASSPGGGNTIYF.

This sequence joins TRBV5-4 and TRBJ2-5; 7 bases map to TRBD2. The CDR3 runs to 14 residues. The V gene end was trimmed by 2 bases and the J gene end by 2 bases; junction bases not matched to a gene: 3. Looked up from germline, CDR1 is SGHNT and CDR2 is YYREEE (reference sequence). This chain's CDR3 is CASSLPGLQETQYF. For the CDR3, the DNA is TGTGCCAGCAGCTTACCGGGACTACAAGAGACCCAGTACTTC.

The chain uses TRBV6-5 and TRBJ2-2; 10 positions agree with TRBD1. This CDR3 spans 16 amino acids. Germline values: CDR1 MNHEY, CDR2 SVGAGI. V trimming: 2 bases; J trimming: 5 bases; junction bases outside the gene matches: 5. The CDR3 DNA reads as TGTGCCAGCAGTTACAATGGGGGACAGGGGACCGGGGAGCTGTTTTTT. Translation: CASSYNGGQGTGELFF.

The rearrangement joins TRBV10-3 to TRBJ1-1; D gene ambiguous. Trimming shortened V by 6 bases and J by 1 base, and 15 bases separated the two germline ends. This CDR3 is built from 15 residues. The germline V gene has CDR1 ENHRY and CDR2 SYGVKD. Here the CDR3 reads CAIRQQTATNTEAFF. CDR3 sequence (DNA): TGTGCCATCAGGCAACAGACGGCTACGAACACTGAAGCTTTCTTT.

As regards this clone: One junction end does not reproduce the germline sequence, and a read error may be involved. The V and J genes are TRBV7-7 and TRBJ2-5, with a tentative D call TRBD2 (6 bases). The CDR3 runs to 15 residues. CDR1 is SSHAT and CDR2 is FNYEAQ in the germline V gene (reference sequence). CDR3 coding DNA: TGTGCTAGCAGCTTACTACCGGGGGTACAAGAGACCCAGTACTTC. Its translation: CASSLLPGVQETQYF.

The chain carries TRBV30 and TRBJ2-7; D is uncertain. The CDR3 totals 13 residues. Trimming removed 1 base at V and 6 bases at J, with 13 bases between. Germline CDR1 reads GTSNPN; CDR2 reads SVGIG (reference sequence). In DNA form, the CDR3 reads TGTGCCTGGAGTGGAGACATTAGTCGCGAGCAGTACTTC. The encoded protein is CAWSGDISREQYF.

The CDR3 nucleotides read TGTGCCAGCAGTGGCCCAGTCACTAGCGGGCTGAGCACAGATACGCAGTATTTT. Translation: CASSGPVTSGLSTDTQYF. The V gene is TRBV6-1, the J gene TRBJ2-3; 9 bases are shared with TRBD2. There are 18 residues in the CDR3. The trim removed 4 bases at V and 0 bases at J, leaving 11 bases unmatched. Germline assignment: CDR1 MNHNS and CDR2 SASEGT.

The J gene is TRBJ1-1, the V gene TRBV5-1; D is possibly TRBD1 (5 bases). V gave up 0 bases and J gave up 11 bases, with 11 bases separating them. The CDR3 has 12 residues. Germline V gene data show CDR1 as SGHRS and CDR2 as YFSETQ. CDR3 sequence reads: CASSLEGLGAFF. Here the CDR3 DNA reads TGCGCCAGCAGCTTGGAGGGGTTGGGGGCTTTCTTT.